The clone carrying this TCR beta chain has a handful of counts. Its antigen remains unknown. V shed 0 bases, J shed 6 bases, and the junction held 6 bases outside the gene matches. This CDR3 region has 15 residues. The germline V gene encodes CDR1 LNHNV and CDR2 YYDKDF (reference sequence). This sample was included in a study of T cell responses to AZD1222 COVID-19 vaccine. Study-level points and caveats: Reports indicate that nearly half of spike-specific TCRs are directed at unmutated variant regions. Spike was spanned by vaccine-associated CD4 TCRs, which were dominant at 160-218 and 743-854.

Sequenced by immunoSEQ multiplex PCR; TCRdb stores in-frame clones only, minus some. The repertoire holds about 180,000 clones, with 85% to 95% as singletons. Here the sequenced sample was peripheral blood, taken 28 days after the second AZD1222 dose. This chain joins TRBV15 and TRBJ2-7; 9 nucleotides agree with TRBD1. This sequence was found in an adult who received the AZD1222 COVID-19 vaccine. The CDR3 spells CATSRESTGGGEQYF. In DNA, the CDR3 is TGTGCCACCAGCAGAGAAAGCACAGGGGGCGGCGAGCAGTACTTC.